The 6 T cell receptor beta chains below were found in one sample sequenced in a study of CD8 T cells in ankylosing spondylitis. One entry per CDR3 protein, called by TCRdb with MiXCR from the 5' RACE reads. The table includes 250,000 or so distinct CDR3 sequences, over 9.5% detected once. The sequencing sample was made of blood, either unsorted or a sorted T cell fraction (not recorded which). The receptors stem from a male donor with ankylosing spondylitis or in good health (not recorded which).

In regard to this clonotype: A clone one base away is much larger, so this may be a read error. This rearrangement joins TRBV5-1 to TRBJ2-5; 7 bases line up with TRBD1. In germline, CDR1 is SGHRS, CDR2 YFSETQ. The CDR3 spans 13 residues. The chain's CDR3 is CVSSEGAGETQYF. DNA of the CDR3: TGCGTCAGCAGCGAGGGGGCCGGGGAGACCCAGTACTTC.

There are many counts of this clonotype. The rearrangement uses TRBV20-1 and TRBJ2-3, with D uncertain. CDR3 length equals 14 residues. Germline CDR1 reads DFQATT; CDR2 reads SNEGSKA (reference sequence). Trimming shortened V by 0 bases and J by 4 bases, and 11 bases separated the two germline ends. In nucleotides, the CDR3 is TGCAGTGCTAGAGAGATAGCAGGAGCAGATACGCAGTATTTT. Translation: CSAREIAGADTQYF.

Many counts were recorded for this clonotype. The genes are TRBV20-1 and TRBJ2-1; D unclear. The ends were cut back, 0 bases at V and 12 bases at J, with 21 bases in the middle. Germline lookup yields CDR1 DFQATT and CDR2 SNEGSKA (reference sequence). The CDR3 runs 15 residues. In nucleotides, the CDR3 is TGCAGTGCTAGAGACGTGGGTATCTCCCCGAAGGGGCAGTTCTTC. Protein sequence: CSARDVGISPKGQFF.

This clonotype was found many times. The V and J genes are TRBV9 and TRBJ2-5; D gene unclear. V lost 4 bases and J 5 bases, leaving 15 bases between the germline ends. Germline values: CDR1 SGDLS, CDR2 YYNGEE. This CDR3 region has 14 residues. The CDR3 DNA sequence: TGTGCCAGCAGCAAGGGAACAAAAACGGAGACCCAGTACTTC. Translation: CASSKGTKTETQYF.

This clonotype was recorded at least ten times. The genes are TRBV6-1 and TRBJ1-2; D is unresolved. The germline V and J ends were trimmed by 6 bases and 4 bases, with 6 bases remaining between them. This CDR3 has 11 residues. The germline CDR1 and CDR2 sequences are MNHNS and SASEGT. The CDR3 DNA reads as TGTGCCAGCAGCTCACCCTATGGCTACACCTTC. Its protein product is CASSSPYGYTF.

The rearrangement joins TRBV27 to TRBJ2-3; D is unresolved. The CDR3 sequence is 12 residues long. V was shortened by 3 bases and J by 4 bases, with 5 bases between the two germline ends. CDR1 and CDR2 from the germline V gene are MNHEY and SMNVEV (reference sequence). CDR3 nucleotides: TGTGCCAGCAGTTTTGGTCCAGATACGCAGTATTTT. Translation: CASSFGPDTQYF.